These T cell receptor beta chains were read from a single sample in a study of early T cells in non-severe SARS-CoV-2 infection. Each CDR3 protein gets one entry after TCRdb re-called the 5' RACE reads with MiXCR. Of roughly 60,000 distinct CDR3 sequences detected, less than 9.5% appear once; the ten largest clones hold 3% to 4%. Sequences were obtained from whole blood. The receptors were gathered from an adult who was a healthcare worker with PCR-confirmed SARS-CoV-2 infection or an uninfected control (not recorded which). The CDR3 runs from the conserved cysteine through the conserved F or W. Fields, in order: V gene, J gene, CDR3 protein.

>TRBV7-3|TRBJ2-7
CASSPGLAGVDEQYF
>TRBV10-3|TRBJ1-2
CAINHPAGPTNYGYTF
>TRBV29-1|TRBJ2-5
CSVDLLGQETQYF
>TRBV18|TRBJ2-7
CASSPREGSPYEQYF
>TRBV20-1|TRBJ2-7
CSAPRSGQGAHEQYF
>TRBV27|TRBJ1-6
CASRGQGYNSPLHF
>TRBV18|TRBJ1-1
CASSLQQARPVSEAFF
>TRBV14|TRBJ2-3
CASSPAGDVSDTQYF
>TRBV19|TRBJ2-1
CASSQRAEQFF
>TRBV7-3|TRBJ2-2
CASSDRAGRNGELFF
>TRBV6-5|TRBJ1-1
CASSYTWAANTEAFF
>TRBV5-1|TRBJ2-5
CASSPGVAETQYF
>TRBV5-1|TRBJ2-1
CASSPWTSGRGNEQFF
>TRBV6-2/TRBV6-3|TRBJ1-1
CASSTQGAGTEAFF
>TRBV12-3/TRBV12-4|TRBJ1-2
CASSFWVNYGYTF
>TRBV7-6|TRBJ2-1
CASSPRTGHNEQFF
>TRBV6-5|TRBJ1-6
CASRGTGGNSPLHF
>TRBV4-2|TRBJ2-7
CASSQASASGYEQYF
>TRBV5-1|TRBJ1-1
CASSQTGRVTEAFF
>TRBV29-1|TRBJ2-1
CSVRGGRAWAYNEQFF
>TRBV27|TRBJ2-7
CASSYIAGVYEQYF
>TRBV2|TRBJ1-5
CASSEGQSGVQPQHF
>TRBV19|TRBJ2-2
CASSIGWNAGEPFF
>TRBV5-1|TRBJ2-1
CASRQGNEQFF
>TRBV29-1|TRBJ2-3
CSVDRAADTQYF
>TRBV18|TRBJ2-6
CASSPGSGANVLTF
>TRBV5-1|TRBJ2-3
CASRPTLTDTQYF
>TRBV18|TRBJ2-7
CASSRRTSDSYEQYF
>TRBV9|TRBJ2-1
CASVKGPGNDEQFF
>TRBV27|TRBJ2-1
CASSRLASSYNEQFF
>TRBV18|TRBJ2-7
CASSRGPLYEQYF
>TRBV18|TRBJ1-2
CASSQGRESNYGYTF
>TRBV2|TRBJ2-5
CASSEILGETQYF
>TRBV20-1|TRBJ1-1
CSAREPGHSNTEAFF
>TRBV6-1|TRBJ2-3
CASSEMGGTDTQYF
>TRBV9|TRBJ2-3
CASSVQGGGLAGPDTQYF
>TRBV7-8|TRBJ2-7
CASSLAGVNEQYF
>TRBV5-1|TRBJ2-1
CASNPEWLAGGHEQFF
>TRBV28|TRBJ2-7
CASTPGRVGAKQYF
>TRBV5-1|TRBJ1-3
CASSLEPGKVNTIYF
>TRBV28|TRBJ2-3
CASTDGSTDTQYF
>TRBV19|TRBJ1-5
CASSPTPGSNQPQHF
>TRBV7-9|TRBJ1-3
CASSSRGDGNTIYF
>TRBV7-9|TRBJ1-1
CASSSLRELGALEAFF
>TRBV6-6|TRBJ2-5
CASRLGQFETQYF
>TRBV7-9|TRBJ2-7
CASSLEYEQYF
>TRBV13|TRBJ2-1
CAGSPSGRAYNEQFF
>TRBV11-1|TRBJ2-7
CASEGATASREQYF
>TRBV18|TRBJ1-3
CASSPSSGNTIYF
>TRBV4-2|TRBJ1-4
CASSPRGGTGGNEKLFF
>TRBV7-8|TRBJ2-3
CASSLYYHPADTQYF
>TRBV30|TRBJ1-1
CAWELGRTLGTEAFF
>TRBV7-3|TRBJ2-5
CASSLNSRGTQYF
>TRBV11-2|TRBJ2-2
CASSERTSGTGELFF
>TRBV5-1|TRBJ2-6
CASYGDAPHGANVLTF
>TRBV7-7|TRBJ2-5
CASSSLGAKKETQYF
>TRBV9|TRBJ2-3
CASSETSGSTDTQYF
>TRBV20-1|TRBJ2-3
CSARVGSSDTQYF
>TRBV7-8|TRBJ2-7
CASSLKGASYEQYF
>TRBV4-2|TRBJ2-1
CASSRQGGGHNEQFF